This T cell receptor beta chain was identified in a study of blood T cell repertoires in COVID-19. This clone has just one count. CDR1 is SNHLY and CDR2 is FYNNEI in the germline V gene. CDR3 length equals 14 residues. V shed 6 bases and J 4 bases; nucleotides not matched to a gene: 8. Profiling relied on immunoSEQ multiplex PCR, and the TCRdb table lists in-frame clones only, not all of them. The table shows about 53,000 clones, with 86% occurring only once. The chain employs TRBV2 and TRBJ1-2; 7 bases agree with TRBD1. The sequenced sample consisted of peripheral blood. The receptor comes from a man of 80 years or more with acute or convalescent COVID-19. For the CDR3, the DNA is TGTGCCAGCAGGAGAGGGGGACAGACCTATGGCTACACCTTC. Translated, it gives CASRRGGQTYGYTF.